Listed here are 29 T cell receptor beta chains from one sample, sequenced in a study of blood T cells in healthy people across ages. PCR was performed a second time for roughly 7 to 11 cycles using a sample-barcoded 5' primer and a J-beta primer mix. TCRdb reprocessed the 5' RACE reads with MiXCR, giving one entry per CDR3 protein. The sample has approximately 810,000 distinct CDR3 sequences, around 26% seen once; the top ten hold 15% to 20%. Sequencing was done on a sample of blood. The source of these receptors is an elderly woman in good health.

Concerning this clonotype: This may be a read error, as it is one base from a much larger clone. The gene calls are TRBV7-2 and TRBJ2-5, with 14 bases fitting TRBD2. Germline-derived CDR1 and CDR2 are SGHTA and FQGNSA. V was pared by 7 bases and J by 11 bases, with 15 bases of the junction left unmatched. The CDR3 is 16 amino acids. For the CDR3, the DNA is TGTGCCAGCACCAGGACTAGCGGGGGGTCCGTGAGGGAGCAGTACTTC. This codes for CASTRTSGGSVREQYF.

For this clonotype: Since a far larger clone is one base different, this is likely a read error. V and J are TRBV7-2 and TRBJ1-2; 7 nucleotides match TRBD1. From germline, CDR1 is SGHTA and CDR2 FQGNSA. This CDR3 region has 14 residues. In DNA, the CDR3 is TGTGCCAGCAACTTAGGGGGCCAGGGTGGCGGCTACACCTTC. Translated, it gives CASNLGGQGGGYTF.

This clonotype has a count of ten or more. The chain joins TRBV7-2 to TRBJ1-2; D gene unclear. CDR1 is SGHTA and CDR2 is FQGNSA in the germline V gene. The V and J ends lost 4 bases and 3 bases respectively, with 15 bases between them. This CDR3 comprises 15 residues. The CDR3, as DNA: TGTGCCAGCAGCTCTAGATGGATGAATTACTATGGCTACACCTTC. Translated: CASSSRWMNYYGYTF.

The chain couples TRBV5-6 to TRBJ2-1; TRBD1 matches 8 bases. V shed 0 bases, J shed 8 bases, and the junction held 4 bases outside the gene matches. Germline CDR1 SGHDT, CDR2 YYEEEE. The CDR3 runs to 14 residues. Here the CDR3 reads CASSLDQGADEQFF. CDR3 DNA sequence: TGTGCCAGCAGCTTGGACCAGGGGGCCGATGAGCAGTTCTTC.

The chain links TRBV7-8 to TRBJ1-1; tentative D call: TRBD1 (6 bases). The V and J ends lost 5 bases and 3 bases respectively, with 16 bases between them. The germline CDR1 and CDR2 sequences are SGHVS and FQNEAQ. The CDR3 length is 15 residues. CDR3 residues: CASSTRQVPYTEAFF. In nucleotides, the CDR3 is TGTGCCAGCAGCACCAGACAGGTCCCTTACACTGAAGCTTTCTTT.

This clonotype was seen only a few times. This chain uses TRBV6-2 or TRBV6-3 with TRBJ1-1; D might be TRBD1 (6 bases). V was shortened by 7 bases and J by 1 base, with 10 bases between the two germline ends. Germline loops: CDR1 MNHEY, CDR2 SVGEGT. This CDR3 is built from 13 residues. DNA of the CDR3: TGTGCCAGCACCCCGGGACAGAACACTGAAGCTTTCTTT. This sequence encodes CASTPGQNTEAFF.

There are many counts of this clonotype. This chain links TRBV20-1 with TRBJ1-2; D might be TRBD1 (5 bases). Per germline, CDR1 DFQATT and CDR2 SNEGSKA (reference sequence). Trimming pared 3 bases from V and 1 base from J, leaving 21 bases between. This CDR3 has 17 residues. The CDR3 spells CSAREPGPKTFNYGYTF. In nucleotides, the CDR3 is TGCAGTGCTAGGGAACCAGGGCCTAAGACCTTTAACTATGGCTACACCTTC.

Details on this clonotype: A much larger clonotype is one base distant, so this may be a read error. The V call is TRBV7-2, the J call TRBJ2-5; 16 bases align to TRBD2. V lost 5 bases, J lost 11 bases, and 17 bases stayed unmatched. Per germline, CDR1 SGHTA and CDR2 FQGNSA. The CDR3 is 18 residues long. The chain's CDR3 is CASSLQGTSGGAAGEQYF. In nucleotides, the CDR3 is TGTGCCAGCAGCCTACAGGGGACTAGCGGGGGGGCTGCGGGTGAGCAGTACTTC.

In its sample, this clonotype was seen a few times. The rearrangement joins TRBV6-5 to TRBJ1-2, with D perhaps TRBD1 (5 bases). This CDR3 has 15 residues. Trimming pared 3 bases from V and 4 bases from J, leaving 15 bases between. Looked up from germline, CDR1 is MNHEY and CDR2 is SVGAGI. CDR3 sequence reads: CASSYIRGRRYGYTF. The CDR3 nucleotides are TGTGCCAGCAGTTATATCCGGGGCCGTCGCTATGGCTACACCTTC.

The genes are TRBV10-2 and TRBJ2-7; TRBD2 matches 10 bases. The J call is uncertain, as TRBJ2-5 better fits the DNA end. Germline CDR1 and CDR2: WSHSY and SAAADI. The CDR3 runs to 17 residues. The CDR3 loop reads CASSEGRLAGDGETQYF. As DNA, the CDR3 is TGCGCCAGCAGCGAGGGTAGGCTAGCGGGAGACGGGGAGACCCAGTACTTC.

This chain uses TRBV11-3 with TRBJ2-5, with D perhaps TRBD2 (6 bases). CDR3 length: 16 amino acids. V lost 5 bases and J 0 bases, leaving 16 bases between the germline ends. From germline, CDR1 is SGHNT and CDR2 YENEEA. For the CDR3, the DNA is TGTGCCAGCAGCCCCAGGATTCGGGGGAACCAAGAGACCCAGTACTTC. Translating gives CASSPRIRGNQETQYF.

The chain is built from TRBV2 and TRBJ1-6; D might be TRBD1 (6 bases). The germline V gene has CDR1 SNHLY and CDR2 FYNNEI. Trimming cost V 4 bases and J 10 bases, with 14 bases left between them. The CDR3 covers 14 residues. The CDR3, as DNA: TGTGCCAGCAGTGCGGACAGCGGGCTATCACCCCTCCACTTT. Its protein is CASSADSGLSPLHF.

This clonotype was recorded at least ten times. This CDR3 is CASSWGQGARETQYF. The CDR3, as DNA: TGTGCCAGCAGCTGGGGACAGGGGGCCCGTGAGACCCAGTACTTC. The chain recombines TRBV6-2 or TRBV6-3 with TRBJ2-5; 12 bases agree with TRBD1. The CDR3 has 15 amino acids. Germline V CDR1 and CDR2: MNHEY, SVGEGT. The junction had 7 bases not matched to a gene; V was cut back by 6 bases and J by 5 bases.

This clonotype was observed at least ten times. V usage is TRBV7-8 and J usage is TRBJ2-5, with 11 positions matching TRBD2. V was pared by 4 bases and J by 5 bases, with 15 bases of the junction left unmatched. This CDR3 is built from 18 residues. The germline gives CDR1 SGHVS, CDR2 FQNEAQ. The CDR3 DNA sequence: TGTGCCAGCAGCTCCCTGATCCTTAGCGGGGGGGCCGCCGAGACCCAGTACTTC. Residues: CASSSLILSGGAAETQYF.

This rearrangement joins TRBV28 to TRBJ2-2; 10 nucleotides agree with TRBD2. The CDR3 spans 15 residues. V was pared by 4 bases and J by 4 bases, with 3 bases of the junction left unmatched. CDR1 is MDHEN, CDR2 SYDVKM, per germline. CDR3 protein: CASSSLAGGTGELFF. As DNA, the CDR3 is TGTGCCAGCAGTTCCTTAGCGGGAGGCACCGGGGAGCTGTTTTTT. Combining the CDR3 with reference TRBV28 and TRBJ2-2 gives the whole variable domain DVKVTQSSRYLVKRTGEKVFLECVQDMDHENMFWYRQDPGLGLRLIYFSYDVKMKEKGDIPEGYSVSREKKERFSLILESASTNQTSMYLCASSSLAGGTGELFFGEGSRLTVL.

V and J are TRBV7-9 and TRBJ2-5; D may match TRBD1 or TRBD2 (5 bases each). The germline CDR1 and CDR2 sequences are SEHNR and FQNEAQ (reference sequence). V shed 3 bases and J shed 11 bases, with 19 bases lying between them. This CDR3 comprises 14 residues. DNA of the CDR3: TGTGCCAGCAGCTTCCCTTGGGGGTCCGATGAGCAGTACTTC. This sequence encodes CASSFPWGSDEQYF.

V usage is TRBV20-1 and J usage is TRBJ1-4; TRBD1 aligns across 7 bases. Trimming cost V 0 bases and J 8 bases; bases outside gene matches: 9. The CDR3 spans 15 residues. Germline CDR1 reads DFQATT; CDR2 reads SNEGSKA (reference sequence). The CDR3 here is CSARETGTAGEKLFF. The CDR3 DNA reads as TGCAGTGCTAGAGAGACCGGGACAGCTGGGGAAAAACTGTTTTTT.

The V and J genes are TRBV6-1 and TRBJ2-3, with 9 positions matching TRBD2. Trimming at V came to 6 bases and at J to 6 bases, leaving 13 bases not matched to a gene. The CDR3 extends over 16 amino acids. Germline V gene data show CDR1 as MNHNS and CDR2 as SASEGT. The CDR3: CASSLGIAGAGDTQYF. Here the CDR3 DNA reads TGTGCCAGCAGCCTTGGGATAGCGGGGGCTGGGGATACGCAGTATTTT.

Concerning this clonotype itself: A read error may explain this, as a much larger clone is one base away. V and J are TRBV3-1 and TRBJ2-7; a weak D match, TRBD1 (5 bases). The germline CDR1 and CDR2 sequences are LGHDT and YNNKEL (reference sequence). Trimming stripped 3 bases from V and 2 bases from J, with 11 bases between. This CDR3 has 14 residues. The CDR3 region has the DNA TGTGCCAGCAGCCATGGGGCTCCTACCTACGAGCAGTACTTC. This translates into CASSHGAPTYEQYF.

Concerning this clonotype itself: One base away lies a much larger clone, so this may be a sequencing read error. V and J are TRBV5-4 and TRBJ1-2, with D maybe TRBD1 (5 bases). The V gene's germline CDR1 is SGHNT and CDR2 YYREEE (reference sequence). The CDR3 sequence is 16 residues long. The CDR3 region has the DNA TGTGCCAGCAGCCCCCCCGGGGGGAGGACTAACTATGACTACACCTTC. As protein: CASSPPGGRTNYDYTF.

The rearrangement joins TRBV28 to TRBJ2-4; D unclear. There are 16 residues in the CDR3. Trimming shortened V by 2 bases and J by 15 bases, and 26 bases separated the two germline ends. Germline lookup yields CDR1 MDHEN and CDR2 SYDVKM. CDR3 protein: CASSLALPGFSYERYF. The CDR3 DNA sequence: TGTGCCAGCAGTTTAGCCTTACCGGGTTTCTCTTACGAGCGGTACTTC.

This clonotype was counted at least ten times. The CDR3 here is CASSSRQAYTDTQYF. CDR3 DNA: TGTGCCAGCAGCTCACGACAGGCCTACACAGATACGCAGTATTTT. The genes are TRBV7-2 and TRBJ2-3, with D perhaps matching TRBD1 (6 bases). The CDR3 runs to 15 residues. Germline V CDR1 and CDR2: SGHTA, FQGNSA. Trimming removed 4 bases at V and 2 bases at J, with 13 bases between. Using reference TRBV7-2 and TRBJ2-3 for the parts outside the CDR3, the full variable domain is GAGVSQSPSNKVTEKGKDVELRCDPISGHTALYWYRQSLGQGLEFLIYFQGNSAPDKSGLPSDRFSAERTGGSVSTLTIQRTQQEDSAVYLCASSSRQAYTDTQYFGPGTRLTVL.

Points on this clonotype: This may be a read error: a much more frequent sequence differs by one nucleotide. This CDR3 reads CASSLGASAYNEQFF. Written as DNA, the CDR3 is TGTGCCAGCAGCCTCGGGGCTAGCGCCTACAATGAGCAGTTCTTC. This chain links TRBV7-2 with TRBJ2-1; D is possibly TRBD2 (6 bases). The germline V gene encodes CDR1 SGHTA and CDR2 FQGNSA. The V end was cut by 5 bases, the J end by 2 bases, with 13 bases between. This CDR3 region has 15 residues.

In its sample, this clonotype was seen many times. The chain employs TRBV27 and TRBJ1-2; D might be TRBD1 (5 bases). CDR1 MNHEY and CDR2 SMNVEV come from the germline V gene (reference sequence). Trimming took off 6 bases at V and 6 bases at J, with 14 bases between the two ends. This CDR3 comprises 13 residues. This CDR3 is CASRFRDANGYTF. The CDR3 DNA reads TGTGCCAGCAGATTTCGGGACGCAAATGGCTACACCTTC.

The V call is TRBV10-3, the J call TRBJ1-1; D possibly corresponds to TRBD1 (5 bases). V was shortened by 0 bases and J by 7 bases, with 12 bases between the two germline ends. Germline V CDR1 and CDR2: ENHRY, SYGVKD. The CDR3 length is 14 residues. The CDR3 sequence is CAISESKGVGEAFF. In DNA form, the CDR3 reads TGTGCCATCAGTGAGTCAAAAGGGGTCGGTGAAGCTTTCTTT.

This clonotype appeared many times. CDR3 residues: CSARDNRGLYGYTF. CDR3 nucleotide sequence: TGCAGTGCTAGAGATAACAGGGGGCTATATGGCTACACCTTC. The genes are TRBV20-1 and TRBJ1-2; 9 bases line up with TRBD1. Germline V gene sequence: CDR1 DFQATT, CDR2 SNEGSKA (reference sequence). The CDR3 is 14 amino acids. With 0 bases clipped from V and 5 bases from J, the junction kept 4 bases outside the gene matches.

This clonotype was recorded many times. The chain links TRBV18 to TRBJ2-5; 14 nucleotides line up with TRBD2. CDR3 length equals 18 residues. The germline CDR1 and CDR2 sequences are KGHSH and LQKENI. Trimming removed 3 bases from V and 1 base from J; junction bases left unmatched: 7. As DNA, the CDR3 is TGTGCCAGCTCACCGGGACTAGCGGGGGACCAAATCCAAGAGACCCAGTACTTC. Its protein is CASSPGLAGDQIQETQYF.

This clonotype was observed many times. The V and J genes are TRBV20-1 and TRBJ2-1; D possibly corresponds to TRBD2 (6 bases). The CDR3 loop spans 14 amino acids. Germline V gene lookup returns CDR1 DFQATT and CDR2 SNEGSKA (reference sequence). V gave up 0 bases and J gave up 1 base, with 7 bases separating them. The CDR3, as DNA: TGCAGTGCTAGAGATCGGGGGTCCTACAATGAGCAGTTCTTC. Translated, it gives CSARDRGSYNEQFF.

The chain uses TRBV4-1 and TRBJ2-1, with 9 nucleotides matching TRBD2. Germline CDR1 reads MGHRA; CDR2 reads YSYEKL. V gave up 4 bases and J gave up 3 bases; unmatched junction bases: 7. The CDR3 is 16 amino acids. The CDR3 reads CASSPQGLAFYNEQFF. In DNA form, the CDR3 reads TGCGCCAGCAGCCCGCAGGGACTAGCTTTCTACAATGAGCAGTTCTTC.